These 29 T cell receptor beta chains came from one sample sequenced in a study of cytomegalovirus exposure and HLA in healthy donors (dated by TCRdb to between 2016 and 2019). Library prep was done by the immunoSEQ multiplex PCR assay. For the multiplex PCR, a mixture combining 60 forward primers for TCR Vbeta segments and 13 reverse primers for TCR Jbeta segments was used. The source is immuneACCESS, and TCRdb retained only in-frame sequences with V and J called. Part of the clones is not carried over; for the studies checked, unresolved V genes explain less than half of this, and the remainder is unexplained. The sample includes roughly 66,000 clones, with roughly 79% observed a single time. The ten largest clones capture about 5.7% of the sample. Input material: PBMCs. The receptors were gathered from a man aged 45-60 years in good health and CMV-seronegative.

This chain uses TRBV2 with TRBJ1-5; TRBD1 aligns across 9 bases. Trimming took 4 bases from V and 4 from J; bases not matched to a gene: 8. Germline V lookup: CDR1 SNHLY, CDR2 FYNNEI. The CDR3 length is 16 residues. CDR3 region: CASSGGTGSKNQPQHF. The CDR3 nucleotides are TGTGCCAGCAGTGGGGGGACAGGGAGTAAGAATCAGCCCCAGCATTTT.

This CDR3 reads CASSGYRENEQYF. The CDR3 DNA sequence: TGTGCCAGCAGCGGGTACCGGGAAAACGAGCAGTACTTC. This rearrangement joins TRBV9 to TRBJ2-7; D perhaps matches TRBD2 (5 bases). V was cut by 3 bases and J by 5 bases, with 12 bases left in between. The germline V gene encodes CDR1 SGDLS and CDR2 YYNGEE. The CDR3 has 13 amino acids.

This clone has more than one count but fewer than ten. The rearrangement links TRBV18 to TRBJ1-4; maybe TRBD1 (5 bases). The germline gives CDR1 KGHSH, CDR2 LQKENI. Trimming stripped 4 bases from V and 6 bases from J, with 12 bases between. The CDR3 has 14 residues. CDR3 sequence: CASSRSGKDEKLFF. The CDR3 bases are TGTGCCAGCTCACGTTCAGGGAAAGATGAAAAACTGTTTTTT.

CDR3 region: CASSLGDTRMGEQYF. CDR3 bases: TGCGCCAGCAGCTTGGGGGACACCCGGATGGGTGAGCAGTACTTC. V usage is TRBV5-1 and J usage is TRBJ2-7, with D possibly matching TRBD1 (6 bases). V lost 0 bases to trimming and J lost 7 bases, with 17 bases between them. Germline V gives CDR1 SGHRS, CDR2 YFSETQ. The CDR3 runs to 15 residues.

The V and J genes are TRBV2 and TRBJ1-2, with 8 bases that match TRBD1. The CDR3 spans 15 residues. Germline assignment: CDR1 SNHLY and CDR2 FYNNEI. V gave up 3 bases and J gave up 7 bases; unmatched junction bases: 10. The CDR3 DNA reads TGTGCCAGCAGTGATCGGGCAGGGGGCGCAGGTGGCTACACCTTC. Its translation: CASSDRAGGAGGYTF. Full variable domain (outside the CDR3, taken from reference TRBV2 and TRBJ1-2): EPEVTQTPSHQVTQMGQEVILRCVPISNHLYFYWYRQILGQKVEFLVSFYNNEISEKSEIFDDQFSVERPDGSNFTLKIRSTKLEDSAMYFCASSDRAGGAGGYTFGSGTRLTVV.

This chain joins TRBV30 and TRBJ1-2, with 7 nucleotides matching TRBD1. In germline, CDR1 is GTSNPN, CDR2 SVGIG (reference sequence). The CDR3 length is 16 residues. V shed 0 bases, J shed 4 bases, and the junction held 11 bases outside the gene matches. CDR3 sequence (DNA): TGTGCCTGGAGTGTACGGGGGCAGGGGGACCCCTATGGCTACACCTTC. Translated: CAWSVRGQGDPYGYTF.

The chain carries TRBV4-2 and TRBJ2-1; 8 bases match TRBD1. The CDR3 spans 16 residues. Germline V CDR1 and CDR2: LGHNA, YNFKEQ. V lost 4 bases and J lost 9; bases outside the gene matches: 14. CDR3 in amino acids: CASSLSATGQGGEQFF. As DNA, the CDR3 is TGTGCCAGCAGCCTCTCCGCTACCGGACAGGGCGGTGAGCAGTTCTTC.

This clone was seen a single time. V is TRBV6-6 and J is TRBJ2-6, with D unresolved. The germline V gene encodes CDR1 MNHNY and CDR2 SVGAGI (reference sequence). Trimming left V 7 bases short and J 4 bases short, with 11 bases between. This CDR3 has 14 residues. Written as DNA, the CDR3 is TGTGCCAGCAAGGCCTCCGGGGGGGCCAACGTCCTGACTTTC. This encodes CASKASGGANVLTF.

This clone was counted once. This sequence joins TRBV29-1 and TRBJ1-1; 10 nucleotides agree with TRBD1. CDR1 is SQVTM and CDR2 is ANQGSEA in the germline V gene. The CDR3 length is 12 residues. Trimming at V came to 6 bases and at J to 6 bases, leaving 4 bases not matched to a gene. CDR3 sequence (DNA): TGCAGCGTCCGGGACAGGGGCGCTGAAGCTTTCTTT. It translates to CSVRDRGAEAFF. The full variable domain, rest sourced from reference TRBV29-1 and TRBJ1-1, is SAVISQKPSRDICQRGTSLTIQCQVDSQVTMMFWYRQQPGQSLTLIATANQGSEATYESGFVIDKFPISRPNLTFSTLTVSNMSPEDSSIYLCSVRDRGAEAFFGQGTRLTVV.

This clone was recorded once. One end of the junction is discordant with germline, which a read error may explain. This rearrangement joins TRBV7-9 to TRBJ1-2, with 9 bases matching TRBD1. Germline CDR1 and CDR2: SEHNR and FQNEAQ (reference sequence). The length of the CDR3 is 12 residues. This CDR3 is CASSRGQGGFFF. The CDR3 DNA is TGTGCCAGCAGCCGGGGACAGGGTGGATTTTTTTTC.

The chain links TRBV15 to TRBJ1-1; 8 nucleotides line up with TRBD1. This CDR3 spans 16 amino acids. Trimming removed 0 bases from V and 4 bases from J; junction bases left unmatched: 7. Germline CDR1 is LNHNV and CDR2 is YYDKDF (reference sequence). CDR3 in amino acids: CATSRDRIQGGTEAFF. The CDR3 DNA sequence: TGTGCCACCAGCAGAGATCGTATACAGGGGGGCACTGAAGCTTTCTTT.

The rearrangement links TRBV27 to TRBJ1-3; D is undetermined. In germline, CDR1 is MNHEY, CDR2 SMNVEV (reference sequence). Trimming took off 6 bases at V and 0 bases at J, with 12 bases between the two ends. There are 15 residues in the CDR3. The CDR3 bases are TGTGCCAGCAGGGCCTACGGCGGCTCTGGAAACACCATATATTTT. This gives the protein CASRAYGGSGNTIYF.

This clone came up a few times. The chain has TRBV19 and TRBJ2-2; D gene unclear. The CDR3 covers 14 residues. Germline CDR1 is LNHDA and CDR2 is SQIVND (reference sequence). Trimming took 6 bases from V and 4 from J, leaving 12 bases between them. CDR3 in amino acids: CASRTSGSTGELFF. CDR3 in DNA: TGTGCCAGTAGAACTTCGGGTTCCACCGGGGAGCTGTTTTTT. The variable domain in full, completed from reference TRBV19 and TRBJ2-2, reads DGGITQSPKYLFRKEGQNVTLSCEQNLNHDAMYWYRQDPGQGLRLIYYSQIVNDFQKGDIAEGYSVSREKKESFPLTVTSAQKNPTAFYLCASRTSGSTGELFFGEGSRLTVL.

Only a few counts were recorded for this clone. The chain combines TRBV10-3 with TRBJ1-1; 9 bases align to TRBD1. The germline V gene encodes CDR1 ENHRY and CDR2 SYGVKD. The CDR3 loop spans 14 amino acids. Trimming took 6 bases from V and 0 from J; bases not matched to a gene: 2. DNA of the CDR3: TGTGCCATCAGGACAGGGGGTCTGAACACTGAAGCTTTCTTT. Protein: CAIRTGGLNTEAFF.

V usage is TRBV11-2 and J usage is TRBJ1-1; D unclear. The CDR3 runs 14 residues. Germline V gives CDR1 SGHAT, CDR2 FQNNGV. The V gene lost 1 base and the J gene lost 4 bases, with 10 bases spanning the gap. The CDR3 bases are TGTGCCAGCAGCTTAGGGCGGGGAGCCACTGAAGCTTTCTTT. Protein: CASSLGRGATEAFF.

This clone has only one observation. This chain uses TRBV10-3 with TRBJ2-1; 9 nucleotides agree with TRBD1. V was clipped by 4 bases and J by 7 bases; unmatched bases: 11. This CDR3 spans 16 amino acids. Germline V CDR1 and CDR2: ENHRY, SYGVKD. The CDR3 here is CAISGDRVGGLNEQFF. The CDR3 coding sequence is TGTGCCATCAGTGGGGACAGGGTAGGAGGGTTAAATGAGCAGTTCTTC.

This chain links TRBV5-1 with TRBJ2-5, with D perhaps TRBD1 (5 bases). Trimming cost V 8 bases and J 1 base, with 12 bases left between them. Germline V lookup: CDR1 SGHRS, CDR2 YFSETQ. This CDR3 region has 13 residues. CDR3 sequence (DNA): TGCGCCAGTAATGACAGACCCCAAGAGACCCAGTACTTC. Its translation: CASNDRPQETQYF. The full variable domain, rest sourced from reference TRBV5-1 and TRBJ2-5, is KAGVTQTPRYLIKTRGQQVTLSCSPISGHRSVSWYQQTPGQGLQFLFEYFSETQRNKGNFPGRFSGRQFSNSRSEMNVSTLELGDSALYLCASNDRPQETQYFGPGTRLLVL.

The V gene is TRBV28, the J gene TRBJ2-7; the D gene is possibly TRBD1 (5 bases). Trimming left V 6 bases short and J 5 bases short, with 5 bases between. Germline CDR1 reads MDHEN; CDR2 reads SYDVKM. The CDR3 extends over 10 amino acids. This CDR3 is CASRGHEQYF. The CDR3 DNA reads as TGTGCCAGCAGGGGGCACGAGCAGTACTTC.

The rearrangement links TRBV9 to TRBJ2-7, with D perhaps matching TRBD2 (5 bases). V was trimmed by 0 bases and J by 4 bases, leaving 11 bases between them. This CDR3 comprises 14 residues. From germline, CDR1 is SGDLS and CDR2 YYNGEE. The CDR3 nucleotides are TGTGCCAGCAGCGTAGGTGAGGGTTGGTACGAGCAGTACTTC. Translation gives CASSVGEGWYEQYF.

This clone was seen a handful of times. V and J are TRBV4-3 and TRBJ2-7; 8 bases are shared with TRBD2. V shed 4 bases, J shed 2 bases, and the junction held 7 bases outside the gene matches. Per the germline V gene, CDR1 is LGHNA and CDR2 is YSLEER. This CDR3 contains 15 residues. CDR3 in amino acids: CASSPGLAGPYEQYF. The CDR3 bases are TGCGCCAGCAGCCCGGGGCTAGCGGGTCCCTACGAGCAGTACTTC.

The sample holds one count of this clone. In nucleotides, the CDR3 is TGTGCCAGTACAAACCTAGGGGTCGGTAGGCACACCGGGGAGCTGTTTTTT. Its translation is CASTNLGVGRHTGELFF. The chain links TRBV19 to TRBJ2-2; possibly TRBD1 for D (5 bases). The CDR3 is made up of 17 amino acids. V was clipped by 7 bases and J by 3 bases, with 21 bases between them. The V gene's germline CDR1 is LNHDA and CDR2 SQIVND (reference sequence).

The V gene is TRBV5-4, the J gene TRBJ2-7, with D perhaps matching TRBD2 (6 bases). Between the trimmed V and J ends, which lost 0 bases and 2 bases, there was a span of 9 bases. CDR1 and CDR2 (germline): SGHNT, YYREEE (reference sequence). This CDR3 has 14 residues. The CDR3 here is CASSLGLVAYEQYF. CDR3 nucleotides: TGTGCCAGCAGCTTGGGACTAGTTGCCTACGAGCAGTACTTC.

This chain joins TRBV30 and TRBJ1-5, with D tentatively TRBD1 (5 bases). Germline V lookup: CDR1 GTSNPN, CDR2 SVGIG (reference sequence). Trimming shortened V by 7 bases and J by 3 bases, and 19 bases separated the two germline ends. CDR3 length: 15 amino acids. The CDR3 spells CAYGAKTAYNQPQHF. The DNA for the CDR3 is TGTGCCTACGGCGCGAAGACAGCGTACAATCAGCCCCAGCATTTT.

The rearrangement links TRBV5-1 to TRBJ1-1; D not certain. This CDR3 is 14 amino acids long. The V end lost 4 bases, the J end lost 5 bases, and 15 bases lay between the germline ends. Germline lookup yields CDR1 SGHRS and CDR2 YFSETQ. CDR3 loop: CASSGQSGGTEAFF. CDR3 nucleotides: TGCGCCAGCAGCGGTCAATCTGGCGGGACTGAAGCTTTCTTT.

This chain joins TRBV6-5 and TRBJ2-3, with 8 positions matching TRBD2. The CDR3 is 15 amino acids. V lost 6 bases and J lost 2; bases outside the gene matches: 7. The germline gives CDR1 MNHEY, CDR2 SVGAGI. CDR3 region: CASSQSGGYTDTQYF. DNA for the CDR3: TGTGCCAGCAGCCAGAGCGGGGGATACACAGATACGCAGTATTTT.

Here the CDR3 DNA reads TGCGCCAGCAGCTTGTCGGGGGACTACTACGAGCAGTACTTC. This encodes CASSLSGDYYEQYF. V and J are TRBV5-1 and TRBJ2-7, with 7 bases aligning to TRBD2. With V trimmed by 1 base and J by 3 bases, 4 bases remained unmatched. The CDR3 consists of 14 residues. The germline V gene encodes CDR1 SGHRS and CDR2 YFSETQ.

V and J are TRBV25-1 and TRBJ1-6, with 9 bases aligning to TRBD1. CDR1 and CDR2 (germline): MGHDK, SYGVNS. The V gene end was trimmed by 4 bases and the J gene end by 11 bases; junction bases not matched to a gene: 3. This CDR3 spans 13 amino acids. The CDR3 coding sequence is TGTGCCAGCAGTGGGACAGGGGAAGCACCCCTCCACTTT. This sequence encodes CASSGTGEAPLHF.

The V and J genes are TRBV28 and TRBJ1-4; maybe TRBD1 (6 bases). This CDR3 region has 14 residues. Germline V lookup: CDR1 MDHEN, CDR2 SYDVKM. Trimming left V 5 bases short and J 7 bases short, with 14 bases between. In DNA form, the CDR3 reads TGTGCCAGCAGTACGGGACACAGGGCTGAAAAACTGTTTTTT. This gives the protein CASSTGHRAEKLFF.

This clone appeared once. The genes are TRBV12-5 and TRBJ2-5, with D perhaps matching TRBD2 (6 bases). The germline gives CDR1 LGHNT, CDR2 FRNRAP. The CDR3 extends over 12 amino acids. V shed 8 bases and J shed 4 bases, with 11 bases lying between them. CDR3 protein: CASRDGGETQYF. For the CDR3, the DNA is TGTGCTAGTCGAGACGGGGGAGAGACCCAGTACTTC.